The TCR beta chain under discussion was sequenced for a study of radiation and T cells in renal cell carcinoma. Study summary: Nephrectomy followed 15 Gy stereotactic body radiation by 4 weeks. General observations from the study: Top tumor clonotypes rose in blood 2 weeks post-radiation, then contracted.

J was trimmed by 7 bases and V by 5 bases; bases with no gene match: 6. The germline CDR1 and CDR2 sequences are SEHNR and FQNEAQ (reference sequence). The CDR3 has 14 residues. About this clone: Its antigen is currently unknown.

The sample's time point: baseline pretreatment blood. Treatment here: 15 Gy SBRT to primary tumor, nephrectomy 4 weeks later. The patient's renal cell carcinoma had clear cell pathology. TCRdb's copy holds only in-frame clones and misses some; the assay was immunoSEQ multiplex PCR. The top ten hold 3% of the sample, which has approximately 110,000 clones, roughly 80% seen once. The J gene is TRBJ1-5, the V gene TRBV7-9, with 9 bases that match TRBD1. The specimen comprised blood, sampled from a patient whose treatment included radiotherapy and nephrectomy. This TCR came from a woman aged 60 to 75 with renal cell carcinoma. In DNA form, the CDR3 reads TGTGCCAGCAGCAGGGGACAGGGATGGCAGCCCCAGCATTTT. Protein: CASSRGQGWQPQHF. Filled out from reference TRBV7-9 and TRBJ1-5, the complete variable domain reads DTGVSQNPRHKITKRGQNVTFRCDPISEHNRLYWYRQTLGQGPEFLTYFQNEAQLEKSRLLSDRFSAERPKGSFSTLEIQRTEQGDSAMYLCASSRGQGWQPQHFGDGTRLSIL.